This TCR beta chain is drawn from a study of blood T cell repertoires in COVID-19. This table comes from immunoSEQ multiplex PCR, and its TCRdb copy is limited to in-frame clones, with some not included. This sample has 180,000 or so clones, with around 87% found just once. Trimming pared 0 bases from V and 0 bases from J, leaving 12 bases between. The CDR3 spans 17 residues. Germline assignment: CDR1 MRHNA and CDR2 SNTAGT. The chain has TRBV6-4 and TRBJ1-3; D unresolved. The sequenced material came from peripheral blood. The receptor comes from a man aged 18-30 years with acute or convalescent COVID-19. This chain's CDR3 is CASSDSSSESSGNTIYF. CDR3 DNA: TGTGCCAGCAGTGACTCGTCTTCGGAGAGCTCTGGAAACACCATATATTTT.